A selection of T cell receptor beta chains follows, all from one sample in a study of T cells in Graves' hyperthyroidism and ophthalmopathy. TCRdb reprocessed the multiplex PCR reads via MiXCR and lists one record per CDR3 protein. The sample lists 600,000 to 800,000 distinct CDR3 sequences, just over 35% seen once, with less than 35% in the top ten. Material for sequencing was blood. These receptors all stem from a woman aged 40-49 years with Graves' hyperthyroidism. Each CDR3 is given with its conserved first and last residue. The order of the fields is V gene, J gene, clone size, D gene, CDR3 DNA, CDR3 protein. D genes are given only for firm matches. Expanded clones are given a class, and other clones once, few, many or no size at all.

>TRBV6-5|TRBJ2-5|few|NA
TGTGCCAGCAGAGCGGAGCAAGAGACCCAGTACTTC
CASRAEQETQYF
>TRBV20-1|TRBJ1-5|few|NA
TGCAGTGCTAGACCGGGGGGTAGGAATCAGCCCCAGCATTTT
CSARPGGRNQPQHF
>TRBV29-1|TRBJ1-2|many|TRBD1
TGCAGCGCTGACCGGGACAGGGACCATGGCTACACCTTC
CSADRDRDHGYTF
>TRBV24-1|TRBJ2-3|NA|TRBD2
TGTGCCTTCTCTAAAGCGGGACTAGCGACAGATACGCAGTATTTT
CAFSKAGLATDTQYF
>TRBV29-1|TRBJ2-7|NA|NA
TGCAGCGTTGAGATCTCCTACGAGCGGTACTTC
CSVEISYERYF
>TRBV7-2|TRBJ2-7|many|NA
TGTGCCAGCAGTTTCGGGACCTACGAGCAGTACTTC
CASSFGTYEQYF
>TRBV29-1|TRBJ1-1|many|NA
TGCAGCGTTGTGCTAAGCTTGAACACTGAAGCTTTCTTT
CSVVLSLNTEAFF
>TRBV6-5|TRBJ1-1|NA|NA
TGTGCCAGCAGTTACGTTGGGTATCGGGACACTGAAGCTTCCTTT
CASSYVGYRDTEASF
>TRBV4-3|TRBJ1-1|few|NA
TGCGCCAGCAGCCAAGATAAAGGGGGCACTGAAGCTTTCTTT
CASSQDKGGTEAFF
>TRBV5-4|TRBJ1-2|NA|TRBD1
TGTGCCAGCACCCCCCGACAGGGATCATTTAGTGCTAACTATGGCTACACCTTC
CASTPRQGSFSANYGYTF
>TRBV9|TRBJ1-5|few|NA
TGTGCCAGCAGCCCCGCAAGTGGGTATCAGCCCCAGCATTTT
CASSPASGYQPQHF
>TRBV4-3|TRBJ2-7|NA|NA
TGCGCCAGCAGCCACCGGGCCTTAGGCTCCTACGAGCAGTACTTC
CASSHRALGSYEQYF
>TRBV24-1|TRBJ2-3|few|TRBD2
TGTGCCACCAGCATAGCGGGGGAGGTTACAGATACGCAGTATTTT
CATSIAGEVTDTQYF
>TRBV29-1|TRBJ1-1|many|NA
TGCAGCGTTCATCGGGGGGCGAAAGCTTTCTTT
CSVHRGAKAFF
>TRBV20-1|TRBJ2-7|few|TRBD1
TGCAGTGCTAGAGATCTTTACGGACAGGGGGGTTGGGAGCAGTACTTC
CSARDLYGQGGWEQYF
>TRBV10-3|TRBJ2-7|many|NA
TGTGCCACCGGGCGGGAAGTCGACGAGCAGTACTTC
CATGREVDEQYF
>TRBV6-5|TRBJ2-7|many|NA
TGTGCCAGCAGACGTGACAGCGCCTACGAGCAGTACTTC
CASRRDSAYEQYF
>TRBV5-6|TRBJ2-5|many|NA
TGTGCCAGCAGCTTGTATAGGGGAGAGACCCAGTACTTC
CASSLYRGETQYF
>TRBV6-5|TRBJ1-1|NA|NA
TGTGCCAGCAGTTATCGGATCATGAACACTGAAGCTTTCTTT
CASSYRIMNTEAFF
>TRBV2|TRBJ1-4|NA|NA
TGTGCCAGCAGTGAATTTGGACGGGATAATGAAAAACTGTTTTTT
CASSEFGRDNEKLFF
>TRBV7-9|TRBJ1-3|NA|NA
TGTGCCAGCAGCCAAGATTCAACAGGGCGAGCTGGAAACACCATATATTTT
CASSQDSTGRAGNTIYF
>TRBV29-1|TRBJ2-1|NA|TRBD1
TGCAGCGTCCGGGACAGGGGGTTAAATGAGCAGTTCTTC
CSVRDRGLNEQFF
>TRBV29-1|TRBJ2-5|many|NA
TGCAGCGTCGAAATAGCCGGCAGGGACCAAGAGACCCAGTACTTC
CSVEIAGRDQETQYF
>TRBV2|TRBJ2-5|few|TRBD2
TGTGCCAGCTCACCTGAGGGACTAATCGAGACCCAGTACTTC
CASSPEGLIETQYF
>TRBV5-4|TRBJ1-1|NA|TRBD1
TGTGCCAGCAGCCGGTCCGGGACAGTGGTTGAAGCTTTCTTT
CASSRSGTVVEAFF
>TRBV20-1|TRBJ2-5|many|NA
TGCAGTGCCCACGGGCGGGGTGAGACCCAGTACTTC
CSAHGRGETQYF
>TRBV10-3|TRBJ2-7|NA|TRBD2
TGTGCCATCAGTAACTTCCCCGGAAGAGTCCGGGGGGGGCCCCACGAGCAGTACTTC
CAISNFPGRVRGGPHEQYF
>TRBV20-1|TRBJ2-1|NA|NA
TGCAGTGCTAGAAGCGCAGGGCCCTACAATGAGCAGTTCTTC
CSARSAGPYNEQFF
>TRBV5-1|TRBJ2-6|NA|NA
TGCGCCAGCAGCCCCCAGACTAGCTCTGGGGCCAACGTCCTGACTTTC
CASSPQTSSGANVLTF
>TRBV6-6|TRBJ1-2|many|NA
TGTGCCAGCAGTCCAGGAGACAGAGTCTACACCTTC
CASSPGDRVYTF
>TRBV3-1|TRBJ1-1|few|NA
TGTGCCAGCAGCCATGGTGGCAGGAACACTGAAGCTTTCTTT
CASSHGGRNTEAFF
>TRBV10-3|TRBJ2-7|few|TRBD1
TGTGCCATCACCCCCGGGACAGGGAAACCCTACGAGCAGTACTTC
CAITPGTGKPYEQYF
>TRBV7-9|TRBJ2-7|NA|NA
TGTGCCAGCAGCCAAGATGGGCCAGGACCCTACGAGCAGTACTTC
CASSQDGPGPYEQYF
>TRBV7-9|TRBJ1-6|NA|NA
TGTGCCAGCGCCCCGTTGGGACCGATGAATTCACCCCTCCACTTT
CASAPLGPMNSPLHF
>TRBV5-1|TRBJ1-2|few|NA
TGCGCCAGCAGCTTGGGATCGGACGATCCGAACACCTTC
CASSLGSDDPNTF
>TRBV20-1|TRBJ2-7|many|TRBD2
TGCAGTGCTGAGACGCTAGCGGGCTACGAGCAGTACTTC
CSAETLAGYEQYF
>TRBV3-1|TRBJ1-1|NA|NA
TGTGCCAGCAGCCAAGACCTGGGGATAAACACTGAAGTTTTCTTT
CASSQDLGINTEVFF
>TRBV7-9|TRBJ1-2|NA|TRBD1
TGCGCCAGCAGCCAACCGGACAGGGGCGGAGGCTACACCTTC
CASSQPDRGGGYTF
>TRBV7-2|TRBJ2-7|NA|TRBD2
TGTGCCAGCAGTATAGCGGGGGCCCTCCGGGAGCAGTACTTC
CASSIAGALREQYF
>TRBV24-1|TRBJ2-1|few|NA
TGTGCCACCAGTGATTGGATAAACAATGAGCAGTTCTTC
CATSDWINNEQFF
>TRBV20-1|TRBJ1-2|NA|NA
TGCAGTGTTCCCACCCAGGGAGAGGGTGGCTACACCTTC
CSVPTQGEGGYTF
>TRBV11-2|TRBJ2-2|NA|NA
TGTGCCAGCACCCGGACCGGGGAGCCGTTTTTT
CASTRTGEPFF
>TRBV7-9|TRBJ1-4|NA|NA
TGCGCCAGCAGCCCCGTTATAACCACAACTAATGAAAAACTGTTTTTT
CASSPVITTTNEKLFF
>TRBV5-1|TRBJ1-5|few|TRBD1
TGCGCCAGCAGCTTGACCGGGACAGGCACTGATAGCAATCAGCCCCAGCATTTT
CASSLTGTGTDSNQPQHF
>TRBV5-5|TRBJ2-2|NA|NA
TGTGCCAGCAGCTTCATCGGACCAGACCGGGACACCGGGGAGCTGTTTTTT
CASSFIGPDRDTGELFF
>TRBV12-3/TRBV12-4|TRBJ2-7|many|NA
TGTGCCAGCAGCCAAACCACGACCGAGCAGTACTTC
CASSQTTTEQYF
>TRBV7-9|TRBJ2-7|NA|TRBD2
TGTGCCAGCGACCGGGCGGGAGGAAACTACGAGCAGTACTTC
CASDRAGGNYEQYF
>TRBV6-6|TRBJ1-1|NA|NA
TGTGCCAGCAGTTTTGAATATGCGGCGAACACTGAAGCTTTCTTT
CASSFEYAANTEAFF
>TRBV7-3|TRBJ2-6|many|NA
TGTGCCAGCAGCTTAACGAGGCAGATCTCTGGGGCCAACGTCCTGACTTTC
CASSLTRQISGANVLTF